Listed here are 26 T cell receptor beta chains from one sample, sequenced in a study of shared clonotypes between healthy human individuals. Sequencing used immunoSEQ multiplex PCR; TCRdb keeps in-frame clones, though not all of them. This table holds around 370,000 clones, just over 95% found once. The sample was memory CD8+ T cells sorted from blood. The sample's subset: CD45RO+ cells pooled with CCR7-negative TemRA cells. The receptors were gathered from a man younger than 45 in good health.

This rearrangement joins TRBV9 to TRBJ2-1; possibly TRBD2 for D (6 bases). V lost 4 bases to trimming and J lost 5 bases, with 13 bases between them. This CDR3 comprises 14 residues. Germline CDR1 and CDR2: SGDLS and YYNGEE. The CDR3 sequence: CASSMGLLHNEQFF. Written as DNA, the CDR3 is TGTGCCAGCAGCATGGGACTCCTTCACAATGAGCAGTTCTTC.

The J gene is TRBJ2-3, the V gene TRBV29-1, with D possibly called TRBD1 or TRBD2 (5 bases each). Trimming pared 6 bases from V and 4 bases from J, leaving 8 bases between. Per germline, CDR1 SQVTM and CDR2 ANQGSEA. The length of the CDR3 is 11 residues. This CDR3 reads CSVRGADTQYF. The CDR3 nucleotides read TGCAGCGTGAGGGGAGCAGATACGCAGTATTTT.

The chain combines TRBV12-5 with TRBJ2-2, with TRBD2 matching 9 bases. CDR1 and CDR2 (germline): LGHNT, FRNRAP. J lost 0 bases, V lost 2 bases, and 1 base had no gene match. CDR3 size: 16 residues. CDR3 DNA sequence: TGTGCTAGTGGTTTGAGGACTAGCGCGAACACCGGGGAGCTGTTTTTT. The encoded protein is CASGLRTSANTGELFF.

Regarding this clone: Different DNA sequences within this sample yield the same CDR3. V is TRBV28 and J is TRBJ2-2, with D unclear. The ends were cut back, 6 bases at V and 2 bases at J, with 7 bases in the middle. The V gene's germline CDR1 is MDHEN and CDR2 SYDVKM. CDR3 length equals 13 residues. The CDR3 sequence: CASSLQNTGELFF. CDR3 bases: TGTGCCAGCAGCCTTCAAAACACCGGGGAGCTGTTTTTT. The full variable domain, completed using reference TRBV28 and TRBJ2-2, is DVKVTQSSRYLVKRTGEKVFLECVQDMDHENMFWYRQDPGLGLRLIYFSYDVKMKEKGDIPEGYSVSREKKERFSLILESASTNQTSMYLCASSLQNTGELFFGEGSRLTVL.

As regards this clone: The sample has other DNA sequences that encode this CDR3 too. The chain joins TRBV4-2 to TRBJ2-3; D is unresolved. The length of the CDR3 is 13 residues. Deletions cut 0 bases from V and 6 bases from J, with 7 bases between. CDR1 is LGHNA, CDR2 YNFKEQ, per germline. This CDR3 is CASSQEGRDTQYF. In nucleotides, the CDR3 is TGTGCCAGCAGCCAAGAAGGAAGGGATACGCAGTATTTT.

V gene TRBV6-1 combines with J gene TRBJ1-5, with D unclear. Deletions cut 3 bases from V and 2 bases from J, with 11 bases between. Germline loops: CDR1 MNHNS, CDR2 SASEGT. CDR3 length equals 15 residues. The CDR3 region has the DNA TGTGCCAGCAGTGATATGGGGATCGGCAATCAGCCCCAGCATTTT. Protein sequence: CASSDMGIGNQPQHF.

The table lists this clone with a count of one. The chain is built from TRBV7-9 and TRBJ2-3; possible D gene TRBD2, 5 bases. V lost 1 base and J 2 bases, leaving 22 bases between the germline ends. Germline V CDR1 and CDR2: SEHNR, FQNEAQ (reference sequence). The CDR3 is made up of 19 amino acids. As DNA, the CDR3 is TGTGCCAGCAGCTTAGTTCGGACTGTCCGCGTGATGATCACAGATACGCAGTATTTT. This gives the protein CASSLVRTVRVMITDTQYF.

The CDR3 sequence is CASSLFESGSVNEQFF. For the CDR3, the DNA is TGTGCCAGCAGTTTATTTGAGAGCGGGAGCGTCAATGAGCAGTTCTTC. This chain uses TRBV27 with TRBJ2-1, with 8 bases matching TRBD2. CDR1 MNHEY and CDR2 SMNVEV come from the germline V gene (reference sequence). The trim removed 1 base at V and 6 bases at J, leaving 8 bases unmatched. This CDR3 is built from 16 residues.

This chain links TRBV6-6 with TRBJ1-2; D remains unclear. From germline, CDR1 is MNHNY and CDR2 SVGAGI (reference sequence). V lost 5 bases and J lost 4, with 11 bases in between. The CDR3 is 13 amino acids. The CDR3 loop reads CASSLIAPYGYTF. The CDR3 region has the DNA TGTGCCAGCAGTCTTATCGCCCCCTATGGCTACACCTTC.

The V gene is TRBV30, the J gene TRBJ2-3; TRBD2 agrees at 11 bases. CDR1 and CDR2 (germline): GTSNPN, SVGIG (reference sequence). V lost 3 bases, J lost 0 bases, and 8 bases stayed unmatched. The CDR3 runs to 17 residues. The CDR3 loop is CAWRLAGGLSSTDTQYF. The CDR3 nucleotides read TGTGCCTGGAGGCTAGCGGGAGGTCTCTCTAGCACAGATACGCAGTATTTT. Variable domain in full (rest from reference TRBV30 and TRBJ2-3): SQTIHQWPATLVQPVGSPLSLECTVEGTSNPNLYWYRQAAGRGLQLLFYSVGIGQISSEVPQNLSASRPQDRQFILSSKKLLLSDSGFYLCAWRLAGGLSSTDTQYFGPGTRLTVL.

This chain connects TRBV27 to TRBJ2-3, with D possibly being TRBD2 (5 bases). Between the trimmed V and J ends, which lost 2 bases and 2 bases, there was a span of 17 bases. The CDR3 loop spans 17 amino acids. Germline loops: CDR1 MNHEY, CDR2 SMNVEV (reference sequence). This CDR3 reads CASSLRLEGGFTDTQYF. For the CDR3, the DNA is TGTGCCAGCAGTTTACGGCTCGAGGGTGGTTTCACAGATACGCAGTATTTT.

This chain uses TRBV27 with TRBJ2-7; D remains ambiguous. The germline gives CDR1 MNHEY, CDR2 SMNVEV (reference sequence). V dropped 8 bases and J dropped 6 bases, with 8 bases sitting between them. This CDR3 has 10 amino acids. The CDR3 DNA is TGTGCCAGCGGTTGGTCCGAGCAGTACTTC. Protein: CASGWSEQYF.

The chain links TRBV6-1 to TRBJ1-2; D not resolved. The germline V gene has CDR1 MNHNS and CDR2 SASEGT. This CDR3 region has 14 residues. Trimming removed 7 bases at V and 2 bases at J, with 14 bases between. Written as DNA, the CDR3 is TGTGCCAGCAAACTAACTTGGGGAAACTATGGCTACACCTTC. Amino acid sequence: CASKLTWGNYGYTF.

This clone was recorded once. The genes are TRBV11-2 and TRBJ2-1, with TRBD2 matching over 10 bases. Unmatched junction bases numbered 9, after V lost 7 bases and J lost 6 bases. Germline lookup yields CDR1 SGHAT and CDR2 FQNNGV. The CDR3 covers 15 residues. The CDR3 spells CASILGASGSNEQFF. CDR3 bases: TGTGCCAGCATCCTAGGGGCTAGCGGGAGCAATGAGCAGTTCTTC.

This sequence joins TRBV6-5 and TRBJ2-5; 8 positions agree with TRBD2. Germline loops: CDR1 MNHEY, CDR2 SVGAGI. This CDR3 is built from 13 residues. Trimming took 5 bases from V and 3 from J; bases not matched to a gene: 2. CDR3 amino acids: CASSGLAKETQYF. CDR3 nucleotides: TGTGCCAGCAGTGGACTAGCCAAAGAGACCCAGTACTTC.

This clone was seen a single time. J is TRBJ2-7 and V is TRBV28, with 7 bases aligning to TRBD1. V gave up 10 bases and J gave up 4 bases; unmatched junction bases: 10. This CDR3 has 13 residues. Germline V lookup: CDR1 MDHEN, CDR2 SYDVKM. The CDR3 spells CAIQQGNGYEQYF. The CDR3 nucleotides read TGTGCCATACAACAGGGGAATGGTTACGAGCAGTACTTC. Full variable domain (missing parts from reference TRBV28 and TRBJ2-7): DVKVTQSSRYLVKRTGEKVFLECVQDMDHENMFWYRQDPGLGLRLIYFSYDVKMKEKGDIPEGYSVSREKKERFSLILESASTNQTSMYLCAIQQGNGYEQYFGPGTRLTVT.

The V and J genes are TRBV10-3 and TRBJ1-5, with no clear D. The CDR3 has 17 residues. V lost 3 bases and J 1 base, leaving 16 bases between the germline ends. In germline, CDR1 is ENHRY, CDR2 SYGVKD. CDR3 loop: CAISDKFMVSSNQPQHF. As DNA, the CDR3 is TGTGCCATCAGTGATAAATTTATGGTATCAAGCAATCAGCCCCAGCATTTT.

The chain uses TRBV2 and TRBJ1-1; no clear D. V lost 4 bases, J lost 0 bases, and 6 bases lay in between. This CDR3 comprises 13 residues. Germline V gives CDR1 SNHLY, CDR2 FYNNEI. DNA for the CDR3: TGTGCCAGCAGTGGAGTAATGAACACTGAAGCTTTCTTT. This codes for CASSGVMNTEAFF.

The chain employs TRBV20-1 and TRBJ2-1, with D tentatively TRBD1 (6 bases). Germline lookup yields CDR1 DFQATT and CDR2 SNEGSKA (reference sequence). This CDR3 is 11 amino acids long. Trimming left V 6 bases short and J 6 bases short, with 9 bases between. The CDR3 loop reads CSAHRVNEQFF. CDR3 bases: TGCAGTGCGCACAGGGTCAATGAGCAGTTCTTC.

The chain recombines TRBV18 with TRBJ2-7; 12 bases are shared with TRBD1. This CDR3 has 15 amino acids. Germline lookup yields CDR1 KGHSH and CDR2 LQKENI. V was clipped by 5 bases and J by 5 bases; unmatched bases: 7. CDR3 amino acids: CASSEGTGGRNEQYF. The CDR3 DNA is TGTGCCAGCTCAGAAGGGACAGGGGGCAGGAACGAGCAGTACTTC.

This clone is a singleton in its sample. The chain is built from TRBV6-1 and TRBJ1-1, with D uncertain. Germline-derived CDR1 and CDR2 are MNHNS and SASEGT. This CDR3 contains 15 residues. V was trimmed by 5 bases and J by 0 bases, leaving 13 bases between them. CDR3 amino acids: CASSPRKWVNTEAFF. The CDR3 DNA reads TGTGCCAGCAGTCCCCGTAAATGGGTGAACACTGAAGCTTTCTTT.

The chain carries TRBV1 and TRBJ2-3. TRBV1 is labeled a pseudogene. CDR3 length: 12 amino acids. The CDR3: CTSSGSTDTQYF. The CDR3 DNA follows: TGCACCAGCAGCGGGAGCACAGATACGCAGTATTTT.

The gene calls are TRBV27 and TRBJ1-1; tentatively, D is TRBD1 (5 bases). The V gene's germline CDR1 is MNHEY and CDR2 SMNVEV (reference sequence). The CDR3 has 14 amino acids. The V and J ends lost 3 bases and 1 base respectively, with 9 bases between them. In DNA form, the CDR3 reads TGTGCCAGCAGTTTGAAGGGGACGAACACTGAAGCTTTCTTT. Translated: CASSLKGTNTEAFF.

The CDR3 reads CASSLGSGRSSYNEQFF. Written as DNA, the CDR3 is TGTGCCAGCAGTTTAGGGAGCGGGAGGAGCTCCTACAATGAGCAGTTCTTC. V gene TRBV28 combines with J gene TRBJ2-1, with 9 bases lining up with TRBD2. Per germline, CDR1 MDHEN and CDR2 SYDVKM. CDR3 length: 17 residues. J gave up 0 bases and V 2 bases, and 5 bases lay outside the gene matches.

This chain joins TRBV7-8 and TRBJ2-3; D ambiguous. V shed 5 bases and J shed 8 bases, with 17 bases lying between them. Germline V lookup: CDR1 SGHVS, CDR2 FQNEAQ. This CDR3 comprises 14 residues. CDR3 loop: CASSPGRQPRTQYF. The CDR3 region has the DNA TGTGCCAGCAGCCCCGGACGTCAGCCCCGTACGCAGTATTTT.

The CDR3: CASNAGQWIGTDTQYF. In nucleotides, the CDR3 is TGTGCCAGCAATGCTGGACAGTGGATCGGGACAGATACGCAGTATTTT. The chain links TRBV25-1 to TRBJ2-3; D possibly corresponds to TRBD1 (6 bases). Germline loops: CDR1 MGHDK, CDR2 SYGVNS. The CDR3 totals 16 residues. Trimming shortened V by 7 bases and J by 3 bases, and 20 bases separated the two germline ends. Variable domain in full (rest from reference TRBV25-1 and TRBJ2-3): EADIYQTPRYLVIGTGKKITLECSQTMGHDKMYWYQQDPGMELHLIHYSYGVNSTEKGDLSSESTVSRIRTEHFPLTLESARPSHTSQYLCASNAGQWIGTDTQYFGPGTRLTVL.